This TCR beta chain was retrieved from a study of post-analysis software for immune sequencing data. Turning to the study itself: The study covered relapsing-remitting, secondary progressive and progressive-relapsing courses of multiple sclerosis.

A note on this clonotype: Antigen specificity is unknown.

The J segment lost 5 bases and the V segment lost 6 bases, leaving 9 bases of the junction unmatched. The CDR3 contains 16 residues. Germline V lookup: CDR1 ENHRY, CDR2 SYGVKD. Notes on the study in general: Significantly decreased normalized Chao1 diversity was recorded for multiple sclerosis patients relative to controls. Samples from a shared batch, those prepared together, strongly co-clustered by F measure. Relative to controls, patients had 4 or 5 TRBV segments at higher frequency, with TRBV5-6, TRBV5-1 and TRBV20-1 among these.

Sequencing libraries made from TCR beta cDNA carried unique molecular identifiers. T cells numbering about 0.85 to 10 million yielded cDNA molecules that totaled approximately 500,000. TCRdb ran MiXCR on the PCR reads and lists one entry per CDR3 protein. The data hold fewer than 700,000 distinct CDR3 sequences, with about 40% observed a single time. The sequenced sample was blood. The V call is TRBV10-3, the J call TRBJ2-1; the match to TRBD2 covers 11 bases. The receptor's source is a girl aged 5-17 years with multiple sclerosis. CDR3 protein: CAIRGAGTSGNNEQFF. CDR3 coding DNA: TGTGCCATCAGGGGGGCCGGGACTAGCGGCAACAATGAGCAGTTCTTC.